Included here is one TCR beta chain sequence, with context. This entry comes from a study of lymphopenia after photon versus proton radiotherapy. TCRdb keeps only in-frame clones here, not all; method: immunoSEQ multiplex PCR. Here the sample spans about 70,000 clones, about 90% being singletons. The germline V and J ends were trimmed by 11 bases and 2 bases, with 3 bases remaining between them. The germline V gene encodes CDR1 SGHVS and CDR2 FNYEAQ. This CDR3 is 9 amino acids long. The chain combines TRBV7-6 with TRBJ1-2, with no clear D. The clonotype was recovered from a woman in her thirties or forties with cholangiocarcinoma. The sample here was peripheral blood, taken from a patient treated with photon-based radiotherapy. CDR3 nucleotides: TGTGCCGGCAACTATGGCTACACCTTC. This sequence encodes CAGNYGYTF.